This paragraph reports one T cell receptor (beta chain). CDR1 SGHTA and CDR2 FQGTGA come from the germline V gene. V gave up 0 bases and J gave up 3 bases, with 8 bases separating them. The CDR3 runs 14 residues. The sample comes from a study of control samples from healthy donors and cancer patients. Data came from immunoSEQ multiplex PCR; TCRdb stores just in-frame clones and leaves some out. The sample has over 85,000 clones; approximately 88% are singletons. The chain carries TRBV7-3 and TRBJ2-5; D could derive from TRBD1 or TRBD2 (5 bases each). The source material was PBMCs. This TCR was recovered from a woman aged 45-59 years with colorectal cancer. DNA for the CDR3: TGTGCCAGCAGCTTAACGGGGACGGAAGAGACCCAGTACTTC. Translated, it gives CASSLTGTEETQYF.